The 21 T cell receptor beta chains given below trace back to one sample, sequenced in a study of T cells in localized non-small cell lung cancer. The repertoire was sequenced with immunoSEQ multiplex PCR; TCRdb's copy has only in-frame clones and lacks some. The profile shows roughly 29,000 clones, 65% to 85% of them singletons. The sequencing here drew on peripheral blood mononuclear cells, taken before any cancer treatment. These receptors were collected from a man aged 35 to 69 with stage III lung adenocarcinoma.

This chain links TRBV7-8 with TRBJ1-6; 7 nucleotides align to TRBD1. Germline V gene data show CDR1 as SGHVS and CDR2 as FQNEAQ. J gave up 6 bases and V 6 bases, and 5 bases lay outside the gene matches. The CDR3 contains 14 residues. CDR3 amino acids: CASSAGQANSPLHF. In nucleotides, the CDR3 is TGTGCCAGCAGTGCCGGACAGGCTAATTCACCCCTCCACTTT.

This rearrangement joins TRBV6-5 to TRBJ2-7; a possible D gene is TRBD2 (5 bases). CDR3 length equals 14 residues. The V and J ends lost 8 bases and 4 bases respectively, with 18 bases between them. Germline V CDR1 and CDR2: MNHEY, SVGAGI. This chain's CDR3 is CASRRGVFTYEQYF. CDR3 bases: TGTGCCAGCCGACGGGGTGTGTTTACGTACGAGCAGTACTTC.

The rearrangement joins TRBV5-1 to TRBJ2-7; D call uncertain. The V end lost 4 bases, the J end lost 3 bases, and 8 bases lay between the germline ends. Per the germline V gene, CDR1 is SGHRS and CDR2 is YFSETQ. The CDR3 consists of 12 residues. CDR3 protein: CASSQDFYEQYF. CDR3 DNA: TGCGCCAGCAGCCAAGACTTCTACGAGCAGTACTTC.

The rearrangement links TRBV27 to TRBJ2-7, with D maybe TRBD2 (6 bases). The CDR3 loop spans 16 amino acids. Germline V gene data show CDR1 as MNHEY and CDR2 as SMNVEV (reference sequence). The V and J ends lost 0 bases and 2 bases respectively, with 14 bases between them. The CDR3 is CASSLSLGTSPYEQYF. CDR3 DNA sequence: TGTGCCAGCAGTTTATCTCTCGGGACTTCCCCCTACGAGCAGTACTTC.

The CDR3 is CASSSKTTPVYTF. DNA of the CDR3: TGTGCCAGCAGTTCGAAAACAACCCCGGTCTACACCTTC. V is TRBV7-8 and J is TRBJ1-2; D ambiguous. The CDR3 has 13 residues. Germline CDR1 and CDR2: SGHVS and FQNEAQ. The V end lost 6 bases, the J end lost 10 bases, and 18 bases lay between the germline ends.

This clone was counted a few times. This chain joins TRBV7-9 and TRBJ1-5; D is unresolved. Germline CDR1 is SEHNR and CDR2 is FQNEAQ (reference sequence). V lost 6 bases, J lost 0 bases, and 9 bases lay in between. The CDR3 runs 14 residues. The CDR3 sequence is CASSSKDSNQPQHF. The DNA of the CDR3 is TGTGCCAGCAGTTCCAAAGATAGCAATCAGCCCCAGCATTTT.

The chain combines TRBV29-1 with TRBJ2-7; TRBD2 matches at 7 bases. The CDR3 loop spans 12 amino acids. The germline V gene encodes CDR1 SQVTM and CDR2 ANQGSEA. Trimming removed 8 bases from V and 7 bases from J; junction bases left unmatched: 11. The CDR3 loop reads CSLREGRGEQYF. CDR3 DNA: TGCAGCCTTCGGGAAGGGAGGGGAGAGCAGTACTTC.

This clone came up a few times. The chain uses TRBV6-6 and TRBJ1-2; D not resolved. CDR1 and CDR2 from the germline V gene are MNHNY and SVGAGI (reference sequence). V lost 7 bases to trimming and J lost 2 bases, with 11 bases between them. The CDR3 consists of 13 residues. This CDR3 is CASTPSGNYGYTF. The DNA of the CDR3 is TGTGCCAGCACTCCTAGCGGGAACTATGGCTACACCTTC.

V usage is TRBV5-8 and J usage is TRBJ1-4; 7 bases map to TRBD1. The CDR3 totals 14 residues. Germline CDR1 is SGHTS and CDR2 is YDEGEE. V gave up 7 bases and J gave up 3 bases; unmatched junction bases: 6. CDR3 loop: CASLPRGANEKLFF. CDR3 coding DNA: TGTGCCAGCCTCCCCAGGGGGGCTAATGAAAAACTGTTTTTT.

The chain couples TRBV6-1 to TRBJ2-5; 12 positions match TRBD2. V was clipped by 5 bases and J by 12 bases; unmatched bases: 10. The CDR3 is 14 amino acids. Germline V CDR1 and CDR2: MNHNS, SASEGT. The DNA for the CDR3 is TGTGCCAGCAGTTCCGGGACTAGCGGGCCGAGGAAGTACTTC. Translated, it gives CASSSGTSGPRKYF.

The CDR3 sequence: CASSSRTGGGEGIQYF. CDR3 nucleotide sequence: TGTGCCAGCAGTAGTCGGACAGGGGGAGGAGAGGGCATTCAGTACTTC. The V call is TRBV28, the J call TRBJ2-4; 10 bases are a match to TRBD1. The V gene's germline CDR1 is MDHEN and CDR2 SYDVKM. V was pared by 5 bases and J by 9 bases, with 13 bases of the junction left unmatched. This CDR3 has 16 residues.

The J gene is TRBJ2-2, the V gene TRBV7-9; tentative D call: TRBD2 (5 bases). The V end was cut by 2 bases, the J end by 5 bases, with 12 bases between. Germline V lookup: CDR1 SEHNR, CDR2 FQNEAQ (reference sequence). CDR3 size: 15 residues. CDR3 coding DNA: TGTGCCAGCAGCTTAAGACGAGGCGGGACCGGGGAGCTGTTTTTT. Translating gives CASSLRRGGTGELFF.

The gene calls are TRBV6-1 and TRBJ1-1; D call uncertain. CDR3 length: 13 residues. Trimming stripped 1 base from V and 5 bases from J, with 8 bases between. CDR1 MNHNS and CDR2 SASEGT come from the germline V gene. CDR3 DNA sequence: TGTGCCAGCAGTGAAGTGGGAAGGACTGAAGCTTTCTTT. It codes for CASSEVGRTEAFF.

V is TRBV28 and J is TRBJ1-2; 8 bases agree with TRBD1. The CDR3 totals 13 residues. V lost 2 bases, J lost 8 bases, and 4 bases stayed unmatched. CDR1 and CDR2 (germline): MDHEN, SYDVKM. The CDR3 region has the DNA TGTGCCAGCAGTTTACAGGGGGCGAGGGGCTACACCTTC. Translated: CASSLQGARGYTF.

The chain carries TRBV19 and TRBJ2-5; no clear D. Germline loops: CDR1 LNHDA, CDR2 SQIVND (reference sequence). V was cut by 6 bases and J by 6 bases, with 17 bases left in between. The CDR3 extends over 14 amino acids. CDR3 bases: TGTGCCAGTAGACCCACCCTTCTCGATAAGACCCAGTACTTC. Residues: CASRPTLLDKTQYF.

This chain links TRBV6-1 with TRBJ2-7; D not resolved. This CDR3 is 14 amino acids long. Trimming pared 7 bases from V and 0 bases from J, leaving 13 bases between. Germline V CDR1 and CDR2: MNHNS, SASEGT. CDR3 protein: CASKAGPSSYEQYV. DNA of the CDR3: TGTGCCAGCAAGGCAGGCCCGAGCTCCTACGAGCAGTACGTC.

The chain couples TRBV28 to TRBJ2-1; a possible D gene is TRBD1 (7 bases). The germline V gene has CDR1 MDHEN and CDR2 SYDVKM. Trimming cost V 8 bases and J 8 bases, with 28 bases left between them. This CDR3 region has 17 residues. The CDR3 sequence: CASSGRFRGGGIDEQFF. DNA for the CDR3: TGTGCCAGCTCCGGCCGTTTCCGAGGAGGGGGCATCGATGAGCAGTTCTTC.

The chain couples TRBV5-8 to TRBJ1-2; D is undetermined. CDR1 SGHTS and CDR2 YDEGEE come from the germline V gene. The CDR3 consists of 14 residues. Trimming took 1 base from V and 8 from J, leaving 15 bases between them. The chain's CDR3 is CASSLSGSTGGYTF. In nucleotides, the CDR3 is TGTGCCAGCAGCTTGTCAGGCTCCACGGGAGGCTACACCTTC.

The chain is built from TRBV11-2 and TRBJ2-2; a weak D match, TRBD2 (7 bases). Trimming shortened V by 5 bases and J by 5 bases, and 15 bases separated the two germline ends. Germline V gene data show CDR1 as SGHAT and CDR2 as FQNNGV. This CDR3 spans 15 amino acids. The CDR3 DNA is TGTGCCAGCAGCCCGTCAAGGGGGGGAACCGGGGAGCTGTTTTTT. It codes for CASSPSRGGTGELFF.

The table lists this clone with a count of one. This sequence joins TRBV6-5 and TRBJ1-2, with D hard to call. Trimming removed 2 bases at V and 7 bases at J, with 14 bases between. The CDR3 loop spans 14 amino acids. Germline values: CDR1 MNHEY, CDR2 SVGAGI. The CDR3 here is CASSYMGIAGGYTF. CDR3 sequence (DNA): TGTGCCAGCAGTTACATGGGGATTGCGGGTGGCTACACCTTC.

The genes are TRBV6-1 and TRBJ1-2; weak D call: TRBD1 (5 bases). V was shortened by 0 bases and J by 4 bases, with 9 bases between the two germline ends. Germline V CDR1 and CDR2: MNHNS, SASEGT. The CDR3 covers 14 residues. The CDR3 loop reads CASSEAGLTYGYTF. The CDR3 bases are TGTGCCAGCAGTGAAGCGGGACTGACCTATGGCTACACCTTC.